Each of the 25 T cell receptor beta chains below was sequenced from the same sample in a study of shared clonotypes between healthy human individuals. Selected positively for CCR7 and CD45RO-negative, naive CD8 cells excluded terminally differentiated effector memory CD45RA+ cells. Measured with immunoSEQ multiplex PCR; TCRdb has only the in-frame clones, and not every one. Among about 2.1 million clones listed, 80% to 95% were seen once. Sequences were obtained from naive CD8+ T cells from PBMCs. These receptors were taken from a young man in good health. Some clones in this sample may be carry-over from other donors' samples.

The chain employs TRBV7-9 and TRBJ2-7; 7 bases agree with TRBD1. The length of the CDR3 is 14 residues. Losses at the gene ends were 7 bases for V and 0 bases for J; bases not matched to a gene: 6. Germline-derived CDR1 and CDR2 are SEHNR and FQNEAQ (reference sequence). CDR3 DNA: TGTGCCAGCACCCAGACAGGGCCCTCCTACGAGCAGTACTTC. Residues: CASTQTGPSYEQYF.

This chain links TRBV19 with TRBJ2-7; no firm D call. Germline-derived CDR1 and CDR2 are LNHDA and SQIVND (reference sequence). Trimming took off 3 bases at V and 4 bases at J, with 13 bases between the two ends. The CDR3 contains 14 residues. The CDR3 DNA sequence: TGTGCCAGTAGTATGGTGGCAGAGGCATACGAGCAGTACTTC. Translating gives CASSMVAEAYEQYF. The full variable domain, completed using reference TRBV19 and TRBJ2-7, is DGGITQSPKYLFRKEGQNVTLSCEQNLNHDAMYWYRQDPGQGLRLIYYSQIVNDFQKGDIAEGYSVSREKKESFPLTVTSAQKNPTAFYLCASSMVAEAYEQYFGPGTRLTVT.

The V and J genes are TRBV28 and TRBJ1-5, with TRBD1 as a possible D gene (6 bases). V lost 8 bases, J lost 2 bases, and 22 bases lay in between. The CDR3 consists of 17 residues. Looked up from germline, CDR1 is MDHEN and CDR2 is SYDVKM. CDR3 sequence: CASVKRGVGFGNQPQHF. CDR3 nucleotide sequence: TGTGCCAGCGTCAAGAGGGGGGTAGGATTTGGCAATCAGCCCCAGCATTTT.

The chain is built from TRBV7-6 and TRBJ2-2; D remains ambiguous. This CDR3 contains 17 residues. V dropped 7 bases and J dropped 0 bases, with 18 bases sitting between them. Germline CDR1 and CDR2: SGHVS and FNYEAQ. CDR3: CASTDYAVAANTGELFF. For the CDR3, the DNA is TGTGCCAGCACCGATTACGCGGTAGCAGCGAACACCGGGGAGCTGTTTTTT.

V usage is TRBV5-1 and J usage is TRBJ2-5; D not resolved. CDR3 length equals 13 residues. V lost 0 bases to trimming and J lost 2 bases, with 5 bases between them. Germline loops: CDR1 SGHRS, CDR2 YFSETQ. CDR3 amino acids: CASSLGKQETQYF. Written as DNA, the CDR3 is TGCGCCAGCAGCTTGGGTAAACAAGAGACCCAGTACTTC.

CDR3 sequence (DNA): TGTGCCAGCAGAGAGAAGACGGGGGCCGGGGAGCTGTTTTTT. It specifies CASREKTGAGELFF. The chain has TRBV7-7 and TRBJ2-2; possible D gene TRBD2, 6 bases. The germline V gene has CDR1 SSHAT and CDR2 FNYEAQ (reference sequence). CDR3 length: 14 residues. Trimming removed 6 bases from V and 6 bases from J, with 14 bases in between.

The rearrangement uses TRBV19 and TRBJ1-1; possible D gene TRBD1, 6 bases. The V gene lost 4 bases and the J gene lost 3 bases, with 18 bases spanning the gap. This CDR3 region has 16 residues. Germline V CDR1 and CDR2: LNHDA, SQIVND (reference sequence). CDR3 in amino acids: CASSTAGGDRYTEAFF. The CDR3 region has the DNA TGTGCCAGTAGTACCGCCGGGGGCGATAGATACACTGAAGCTTTCTTT.

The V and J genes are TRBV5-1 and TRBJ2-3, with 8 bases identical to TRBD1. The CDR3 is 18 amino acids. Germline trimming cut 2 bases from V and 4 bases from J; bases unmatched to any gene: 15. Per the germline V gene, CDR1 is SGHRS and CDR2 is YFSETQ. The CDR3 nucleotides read TGCGCCAGCAGCTTCACCCTTCCCGGACAGGGAAGGGCAGATACGCAGTATTTT. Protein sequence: CASSFTLPGQGRADTQYF.

The chain's CDR3 is CASKETSGLEQFF. As DNA, the CDR3 is TGCGCCAGCAAAGAGACTAGTGGGCTTGAGCAGTTCTTC. The rearrangement links TRBV5-1 to TRBJ2-1, with TRBD2 as a possible D gene (6 bases). The CDR3 covers 13 residues. The germline V and J ends were trimmed by 6 bases and 9 bases, with 16 bases remaining between them. Germline lookup yields CDR1 SGHRS and CDR2 YFSETQ. The full variable domain, in which reference TRBV5-1 and TRBJ2-1 provide the parts outside the CDR3, is KAGVTQTPRYLIKTRGQQVTLSCSPISGHRSVSWYQQTPGQGLQFLFEYFSETQRNKGNFPGRFSGRQFSNSRSEMNVSTLELGDSALYLCASKETSGLEQFFGPGTRLTVL.

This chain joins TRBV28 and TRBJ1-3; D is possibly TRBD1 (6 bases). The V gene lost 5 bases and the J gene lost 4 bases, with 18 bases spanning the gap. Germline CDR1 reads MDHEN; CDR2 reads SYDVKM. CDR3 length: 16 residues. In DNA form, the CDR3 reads TGTGCCAGCAGTCCCTACCACAGGGCATCCGGAAACACCATATATTTT. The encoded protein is CASSPYHRASGNTIYF.

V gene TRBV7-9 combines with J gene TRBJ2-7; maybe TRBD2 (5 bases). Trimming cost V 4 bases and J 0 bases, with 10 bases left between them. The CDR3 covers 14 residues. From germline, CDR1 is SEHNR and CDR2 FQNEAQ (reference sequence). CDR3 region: CASSSMGDSYEQYF. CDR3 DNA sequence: TGTGCCAGCAGCTCGATGGGAGACTCCTACGAGCAGTACTTC.

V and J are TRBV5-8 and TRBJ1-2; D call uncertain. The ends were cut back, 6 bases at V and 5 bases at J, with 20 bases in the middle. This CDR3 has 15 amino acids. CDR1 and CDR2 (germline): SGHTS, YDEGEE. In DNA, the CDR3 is TGTGCCAGCAACACCCTGGGAGAAGTGCCTTATGGCTACACCTTC. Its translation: CASNTLGEVPYGYTF.

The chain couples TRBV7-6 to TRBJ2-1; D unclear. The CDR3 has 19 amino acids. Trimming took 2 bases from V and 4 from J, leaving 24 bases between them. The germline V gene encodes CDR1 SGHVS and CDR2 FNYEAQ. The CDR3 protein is CASSLLTIPKRDDYNEQFF. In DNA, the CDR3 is TGTGCCAGCAGCTTATTGACAATTCCAAAGCGCGACGATTACAATGAGCAGTTCTTC.

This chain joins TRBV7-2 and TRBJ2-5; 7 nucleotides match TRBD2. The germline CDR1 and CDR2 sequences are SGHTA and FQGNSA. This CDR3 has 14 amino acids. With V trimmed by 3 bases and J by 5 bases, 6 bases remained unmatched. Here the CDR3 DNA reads TGTGCCAGCAGCTTGACGGGGGGACCGGAGACCCAGTACTTC. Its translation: CASSLTGGPETQYF. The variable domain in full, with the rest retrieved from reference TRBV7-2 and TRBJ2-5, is GAGVSQSPSNKVTEKGKDVELRCDPISGHTALYWYRQSLGQGLEFLIYFQGNSAPDKSGLPSDRFSAERTGGSVSTLTIQRTQQEDSAVYLCASSLTGGPETQYFGPGTRLLVL.

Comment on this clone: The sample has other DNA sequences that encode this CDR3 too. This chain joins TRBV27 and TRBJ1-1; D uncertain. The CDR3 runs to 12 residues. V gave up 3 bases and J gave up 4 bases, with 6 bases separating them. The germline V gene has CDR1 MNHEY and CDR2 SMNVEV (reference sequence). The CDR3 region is CASSLAGTEAFF. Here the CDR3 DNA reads TGTGCCAGCAGTTTGGCAGGCACTGAAGCTTTCTTT.

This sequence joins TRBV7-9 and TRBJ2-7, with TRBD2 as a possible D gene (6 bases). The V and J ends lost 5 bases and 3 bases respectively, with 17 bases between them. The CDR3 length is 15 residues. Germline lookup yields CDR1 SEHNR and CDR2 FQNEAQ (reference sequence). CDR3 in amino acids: CASSPMEGNDYEQYF. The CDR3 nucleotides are TGTGCCAGCAGCCCAATGGAGGGAAACGACTACGAGCAGTACTTC.

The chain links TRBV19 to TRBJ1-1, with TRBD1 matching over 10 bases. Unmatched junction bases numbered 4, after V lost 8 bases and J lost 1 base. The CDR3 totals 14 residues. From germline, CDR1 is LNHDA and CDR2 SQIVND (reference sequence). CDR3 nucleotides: TGTGCCAGTGAGACAGGGGGCTGGAACACTGAAGCTTTCTTT. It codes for CASETGGWNTEAFF.

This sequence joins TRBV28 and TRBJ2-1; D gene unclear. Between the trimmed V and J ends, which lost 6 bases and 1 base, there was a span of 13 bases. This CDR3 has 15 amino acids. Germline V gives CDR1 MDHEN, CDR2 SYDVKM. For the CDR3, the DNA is TGTGCCAGCAGCCCGAGAAGGTTGTCCTACAATGAGCAGTTCTTC. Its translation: CASSPRRLSYNEQFF.

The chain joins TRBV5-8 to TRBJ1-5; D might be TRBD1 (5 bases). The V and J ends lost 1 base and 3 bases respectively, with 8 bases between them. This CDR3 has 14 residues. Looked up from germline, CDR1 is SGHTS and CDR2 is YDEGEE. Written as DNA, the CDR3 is TGTGCCAGCAGCTTGTTGGGACCCAATCAGCCCCAGCATTTT. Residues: CASSLLGPNQPQHF.

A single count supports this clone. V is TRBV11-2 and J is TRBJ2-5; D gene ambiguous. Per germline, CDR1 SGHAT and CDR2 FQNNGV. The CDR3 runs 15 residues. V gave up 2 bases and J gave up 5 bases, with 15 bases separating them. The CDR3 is CASSLKQVERETQYF. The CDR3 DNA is TGTGCCAGCAGCTTAAAGCAGGTCGAGAGGGAGACCCAGTACTTC. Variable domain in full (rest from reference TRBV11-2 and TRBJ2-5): EAGVAQSPRYKIIEKRQSVAFWCNPISGHATLYWYQQILGQGPKLLIQFQNNGVVDDSQLPKDRFSAERLKGVDSTLKIQPAKLEDSAVYLCASSLKQVERETQYFGPGTRLLVL.

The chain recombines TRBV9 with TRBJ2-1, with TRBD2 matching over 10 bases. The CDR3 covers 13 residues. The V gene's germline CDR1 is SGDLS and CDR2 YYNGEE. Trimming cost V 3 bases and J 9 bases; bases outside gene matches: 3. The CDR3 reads CASSASGRGEQFF. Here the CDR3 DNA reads TGTGCCAGCAGCGCTAGCGGGAGAGGTGAGCAGTTCTTC.

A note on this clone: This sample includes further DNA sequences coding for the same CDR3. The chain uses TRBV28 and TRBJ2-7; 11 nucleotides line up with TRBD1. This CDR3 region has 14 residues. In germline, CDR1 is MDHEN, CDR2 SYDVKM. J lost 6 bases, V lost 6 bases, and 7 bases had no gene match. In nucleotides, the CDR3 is TGTGCCAGCAGCCCGGGGACAGGGGGTGGCGAGCAGTACTTC. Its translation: CASSPGTGGGEQYF.

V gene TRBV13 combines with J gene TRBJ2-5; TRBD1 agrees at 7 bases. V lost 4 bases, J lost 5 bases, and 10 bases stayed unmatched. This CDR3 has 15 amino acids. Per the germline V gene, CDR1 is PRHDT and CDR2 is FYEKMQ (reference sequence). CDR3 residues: CASSSRGSPLETQYF. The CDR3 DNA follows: TGTGCCAGCAGCTCCAGGGGGTCCCCCCTTGAGACCCAGTACTTC.

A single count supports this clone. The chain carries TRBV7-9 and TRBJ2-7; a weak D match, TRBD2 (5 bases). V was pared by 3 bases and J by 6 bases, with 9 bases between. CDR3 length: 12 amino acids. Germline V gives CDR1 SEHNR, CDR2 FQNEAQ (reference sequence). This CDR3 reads CASSLGSVEQYF. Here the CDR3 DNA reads TGTGCCAGCAGCTTGGGGAGTGTCGAGCAGTACTTC.

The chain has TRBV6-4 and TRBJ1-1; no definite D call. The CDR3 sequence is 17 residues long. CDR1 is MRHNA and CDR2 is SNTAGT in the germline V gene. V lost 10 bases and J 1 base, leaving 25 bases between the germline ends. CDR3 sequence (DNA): TGTGCCACCAATCCCCTCCCTAAACAGCCCCGGAACACTGAAGCTTTCTTT. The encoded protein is CATNPLPKQPRNTEAFF.